One sample yielded the 17 T cell receptor beta chains listed below, sequenced in a study of blood T cell repertoires in COVID-19 (dated by TCRdb to the early 2020s). Library preparation employed the immunoSEQ multiplex PCR assay. The immuneACCESS repertoire file appears here via TCRdb, limited to in-frame rearrangements. These files lack a portion of the clones; in checked studies, under half of the deficit traces to unresolved V genes, and the cause of the others is not known. The sample includes some 65,000 clones, with around 74% observed a single time. Jointly, the top ten make up about 30% of the sample. The sample comprised peripheral blood. Every receptor here comes from a woman aged 80 or over with acute or convalescent COVID-19.

The gene calls are TRBV9 and TRBJ2-3; D is undetermined. The CDR3 is 15 amino acids. Germline V gene data show CDR1 as SGDLS and CDR2 as YYNGEE. Trimming left V 0 bases short and J 0 bases short, with 8 bases between. CDR3 coding DNA: TGTGCCAGCAGCGTAGCGGTGATTAGCACAGATACGCAGTATTTT. This translates into CASSVAVISTDTQYF.

V is TRBV28 and J is TRBJ2-7, with 14 bases identical to TRBD2. CDR1 MDHEN and CDR2 SYDVKM come from the germline V gene. J lost 4 bases, V lost 5 bases, and 10 bases had no gene match. The CDR3 contains 17 residues. The CDR3 DNA reads TGTGCCAGCAGTCGGGGACTAGCGGGAGTTGGGTATTACGAGCAGTACTTC. This translates into CASSRGLAGVGYYEQYF.

The V gene is TRBV28, the J gene TRBJ1-2; 8 positions agree with TRBD1. The CDR3 loop spans 13 amino acids. Per germline, CDR1 MDHEN and CDR2 SYDVKM. J was trimmed by 3 bases and V by 9 bases; bases with no gene match: 6. The CDR3 loop is CASTDRVDYGYTF. CDR3 nucleotide sequence: TGTGCCAGTACGGACAGGGTAGACTATGGCTACACCTTC.

The rearrangement links TRBV27 to TRBJ1-3; D gene ambiguous. This CDR3 spans 14 amino acids. V was pared by 7 bases and J by 1 base, with 11 bases between. CDR1 is MNHEY and CDR2 is SMNVEV in the germline V gene (reference sequence). CDR3 sequence: CASTSVNSGNTIYF. The DNA for the CDR3 is TGTGCCAGCACCTCAGTAAATTCTGGAAACACCATATATTTT.

This clone came up a few times. The V gene is TRBV6-1, the J gene TRBJ2-5, with D possibly TRBD1 on 5 matching bases. Germline values: CDR1 MNHNS, CDR2 SASEGT. V was clipped by 2 bases and J by 5 bases, with 12 bases between them. This CDR3 has 14 residues. CDR3: CASSESRGRETQYF. The CDR3 DNA reads as TGTGCCAGCAGTGAAAGTAGGGGCCGGGAGACCCAGTACTTC.

Worth noting for this clone: Other DNA variants within this sample encode the same CDR3. The genes are TRBV12-5 and TRBJ2-1, with 12 bases matching TRBD2. The CDR3 contains 15 residues. CDR1 and CDR2 from the germline V gene are LGHNT and FRNRAP. With 1 base clipped from V and 5 bases from J, the junction kept 0 bases outside the gene matches. The CDR3 loop is CASGLGLAGDNEQFF. As DNA, the CDR3 is TGTGCTAGTGGTTTGGGACTAGCGGGGGACAATGAGCAGTTCTTC. The full variable domain, its missing parts supplied by reference TRBV12-5 and TRBJ2-1, is DARVTQTPRHKVTEMGQEVTMRCQPILGHNTVFWYRQTMMQGLELLAYFRNRAPLDDSGMPKDRFSAEMPDATLATLKIQPSEPRDSAVYFCASGLGLAGDNEQFFGPGTRLTVL.

This chain joins TRBV9 and TRBJ1-1, with D perhaps TRBD1 (6 bases). CDR3 length equals 14 residues. The germline CDR1 and CDR2 sequences are SGDLS and YYNGEE. V was clipped by 2 bases and J by 5 bases, with 13 bases between them. The chain's CDR3 is CASSVSGGRTEAFF. In DNA form, the CDR3 reads TGTGCCAGCAGCGTTTCGGGGGGCCGAACTGAAGCTTTCTTT.

This clone was seen only a few times. This chain uses TRBV28 with TRBJ1-2; D call uncertain. The CDR3 is 15 residues long. The V gene's germline CDR1 is MDHEN and CDR2 SYDVKM. The V end lost 5 bases, the J end lost 10 bases, and 23 bases lay between the germline ends. The CDR3 nucleotides read TGTGCCAGCAGTGCCCCTCGTGGGGTCCCTCGGGACTACACCTTC. This gives the protein CASSAPRGVPRDYTF.

The chain carries TRBV21-1 and TRBJ2-7; the table names TRBD1, a call not compared with the DNA. TRBV21-1 is shown as a pseudogene. This CDR3 contains 14 residues. DNA of the CDR3: TGTGCCAGCAGCCCCCGACAGGGGGACTACGAGCAGTACTTC. This translates into CASSPRQGDYEQYF.

The chain uses TRBV5-1 and TRBJ1-2; D unclear. The CDR3 has 13 amino acids. Trimming took 0 bases from V and 4 from J, leaving 7 bases between them. Germline V gene sequence: CDR1 SGHRS, CDR2 YFSETQ. In DNA, the CDR3 is TGCGCCAGCAGCTTGGCGGGGTCCTATGGCTACACCTTC. Its protein product is CASSLAGSYGYTF.

Only a few counts were recorded for this clone. The rearrangement joins TRBV7-2 to TRBJ2-3; TRBD2 is a possible D gene (7 bases). Germline CDR1 is SGHTA and CDR2 is FQGNSA. The CDR3 runs 15 residues. Deletions cut 5 bases from V and 8 bases from J, with 20 bases between. As DNA, the CDR3 is TGTGCCAGCAGCCTAGGGGGGGAGACCTCCGCTACGCAGTATTTT. Translating gives CASSLGGETSATQYF.

The genes are TRBV24-1 and TRBJ1-2, with D perhaps TRBD1 (6 bases). The CDR3 runs to 14 residues. Trimming cost V 10 bases and J 5 bases, with 19 bases left between them. Germline V gives CDR1 KGHDR, CDR2 SFDVKD. The CDR3 coding sequence is TGTGCCACATTCCAACGGGACACAGGATATGGCTACACCTTC. Translation gives CATFQRDTGYGYTF.

The rearrangement links TRBV5-1 to TRBJ2-5; the D is unclear. This CDR3 comprises 9 residues. Trimming shortened V by 7 bases and J by 5 bases, and 3 bases separated the two germline ends. CDR1 is SGHRS, CDR2 YFSETQ, per germline. This chain's CDR3 is CASRETQYF. Here the CDR3 DNA reads TGCGCCAGCCGGGAGACCCAGTACTTC.

The J gene is TRBJ1-1, the V gene TRBV10-3; a possible D gene is TRBD1 (5 bases). The CDR3 extends over 13 amino acids. V lost 5 bases and J lost 1, with 8 bases in between. Germline V gene data show CDR1 as ENHRY and CDR2 as SYGVKD. In nucleotides, the CDR3 is TGTGCCATCAGTACGACAGCGAACACTGAAGCTTTCTTT. It is translated as CAISTTANTEAFF.

The rearrangement uses TRBV6-5 and TRBJ2-1; 8 bases match TRBD1. V dropped 11 bases and J dropped 8; count of bases not matched to a gene: 8. Germline-derived CDR1 and CDR2 are MNHEY and SVGAGI. The CDR3 length is 12 residues. The CDR3 spells CAVGLGQDEQFF. The CDR3 DNA follows: TGTGCCGTAGGACTGGGACAGGATGAGCAGTTCTTC.

The CDR3 reads CASSSRTGNPSGELFF. CDR3 bases: TGTGCCAGCAGCTCCCGGACAGGGAATCCGAGCGGGGAGCTGTTTTTT. This rearrangement joins TRBV5-8 to TRBJ2-2; 8 bases are a match to TRBD1. With V trimmed by 3 bases and J by 7 bases, 11 bases remained unmatched. Germline CDR1 is SGHTS and CDR2 is YDEGEE. The CDR3 is 16 amino acids.

This chain joins TRBV6-4 and TRBJ1-1; 8 bases align to TRBD1. This CDR3 is built from 17 residues. With V trimmed by 1 base and J by 1 base, 8 bases remained unmatched. Germline assignment: CDR1 MRHNA and CDR2 SNTAGT. The DNA of the CDR3 is TGTGCCAGCAGTGACTTTTTGACAGGGGCCTCGAACACTGAAGCTTTCTTT. The encoded protein is CASSDFLTGASNTEAFF.